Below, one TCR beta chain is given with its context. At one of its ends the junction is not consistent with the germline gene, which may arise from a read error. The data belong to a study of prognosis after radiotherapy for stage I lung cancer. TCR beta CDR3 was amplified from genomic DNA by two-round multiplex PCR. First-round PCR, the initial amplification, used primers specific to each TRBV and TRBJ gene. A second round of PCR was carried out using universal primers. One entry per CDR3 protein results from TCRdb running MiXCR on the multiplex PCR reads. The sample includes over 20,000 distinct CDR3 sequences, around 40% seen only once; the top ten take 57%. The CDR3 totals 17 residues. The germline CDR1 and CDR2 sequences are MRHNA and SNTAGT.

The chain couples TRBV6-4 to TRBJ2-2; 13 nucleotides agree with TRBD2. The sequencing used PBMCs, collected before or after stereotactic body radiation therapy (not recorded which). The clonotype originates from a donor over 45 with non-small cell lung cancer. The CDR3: CASSDSGTSGDTGDLFF. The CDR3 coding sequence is TGTGCCAGCAGCGACTCCGGGACTAGCGGGGACACCGGGGATCTGTTTTTT.